This T cell receptor beta chain originates from a study of PD-1 blockade in mismatch repair-deficient tumors. The method was immunoSEQ multiplex PCR; TCRdb's version includes in-frame clones alone and lacks a portion of them. The data hold about 100,000 clones, with approximately 83% observed a single time. After removal of 6 bases from V and 8 bases from J, the junction contained 12 bases not matched to a gene. The CDR3 runs 15 residues. Germline values: CDR1 SGHAT, CDR2 FQNNGV. Sequences were derived from peripheral blood, sampled about 36 weeks after starting pembrolizumab. The source of this sequence is an adult with mismatch repair-deficient cancer. The rearrangement joins TRBV11-2 to TRBJ2-3, with 9 bases lining up with TRBD1. The CDR3 bases are TGTGCCAGCAGACAGGGGGCAGCCTCCGGGGGTACGCAGTATTTT. It is translated as CASRQGAASGGTQYF.